These T cell receptor beta chains were read from a single sample in a study of CD8+ T cells in alopecia areata. Here immunoSEQ multiplex PCR was the method, and the copy in TCRdb shows in-frame clones only, minus some. The table lists roughly 200,000 clones, 45% to 65% of them singletons. The starting material was CD4+ T cells sorted from blood, obtained at week 4, from a patient treated with tofacitinib. These receptors all stem from a human donor with alopecia areata. CDR3s include the opening cysteine and the closing phenylalanine or tryptophan. The D gene is left open where the match is weak. Clone sizes are given selectively: once, few, many, or a class where the clone is expanded.

size | D | J | V | DNA | CDR3
NA | NA | TRBJ1-5 | TRBV28 | TGTGCCAGCAGCCCCTCTATTAGCAATCAGCCCCAGCATTTT | CASSPSISNQPQHF
NA | NA | TRBJ1-4 | TRBV29-1 | TGCAGCACGCGGACAGTTTTAACTGAAAAACTGTTTTTT | CSTRTVLTEKLFF
NA | NA | TRBJ2-4 | TRBV27 | TGTGCCAGCAGTTTTCGGGCGGGGCTAGCCAAAAACATTCAGTACTTC | CASSFRAGLAKNIQYF
NA | TRBD1 | TRBJ1-4 | TRBV4-2 | TGTGCCAGCAGCCAAGCCCGGGACAGGCGAAATGAAAAACTGTTTTTT | CASSQARDRRNEKLFF
NA | TRBD1 | TRBJ2-3 | TRBV5-6 | TGTGCCAGCAGCGATGGACAGGGTTTCCGAGTCACAGATACGCAGTATTTT | CASSDGQGFRVTDTQYF
NA | NA | TRBJ2-5 | TRBV27 | TGTGCCAGCAGTTCCCCCGCAAGGGGATCCCATACCCCAGAGACCCAGTACTTC | CASSSPARGSHTPETQYF
NA | NA | TRBJ2-7 | TRBV29-1 | TGCAGCGTTGAATCGGGCGCCTACGAGCAGTACTTC | CSVESGAYEQYF
NA | NA | TRBJ2-5 | TRBV28 | TGTGCCAGCAGTTTATTGGGGGCAGAGACCCAGTACTTC | CASSLLGAETQYF
NA | NA | TRBJ1-2 | TRBV5-6 | TGTGCCAGCAGCTTGTACCGCGAGGGCTACACCTTC | CASSLYREGYTF
NA | TRBD2 | TRBJ2-3 | TRBV5-6 | TGTGCCAGCAGCCCACTAGCGGGGGGCCCTAGCACAGATACGCAGTATTTT | CASSPLAGGPSTDTQYF
NA | NA | TRBJ1-2 | TRBV30 | TGTGCCTGGAGTGACTGGGATCGTTCTCGGTATGGCTACACCTTC | CAWSDWDRSRYGYTF
few | TRBD1 | TRBJ2-7 | TRBV7-2 | TGTGCCAGCAGCCCGCCAGACAGGGTAGACTACGAGCAGTACTTC | CASSPPDRVDYEQYF
NA | NA | TRBJ2-5 | TRBV10-3 | TGTGCCATCAGTGAGGTGGAGACCCAGTACTTC | CAISEVETQYF
NA | NA | TRBJ1-1 | TRBV6-6 | TGTGCCAGCAGCTCAGAGAGCATGAACACTGAAGCTTTCTTT | CASSSESMNTEAFF
NA | NA | TRBJ1-5 | TRBV28 | TGTGCCAGCGATTCTCCTGCAGCGGGTCAGCCCCAGCATTTT | CASDSPAAGQPQHF
once | NA | TRBJ1-6 | TRBV4-1 | TGCGCCAGCAGCCAAGATAGACGGGATTCACCCCTCCACTTT | CASSQDRRDSPLHF
NA | TRBD1 | TRBJ2-7 | TRBV27 | TGTGCCAGCAGTCCTCCGGGACAGCCCTACGAGCAGTACTTC | CASSPPGQPYEQYF
NA | TRBD1 | TRBJ2-7 | TRBV27 | TGTGCCAGCGGGGGACAGGGGTTGTACGAGCAGTACTTC | CASGGQGLYEQYF
NA | NA | TRBJ1-1 | TRBV28 | TGTGCCAGCAGCTCCCCTAAGTACACTGAAGCTTTCTTT | CASSSPKYTEAFF
once | TRBD1 | TRBJ2-2 | TRBV30 | TGTGCCTGGAGTGTCCGGGACAGGGACACCGGGGAGCTGTTTTTT | CAWSVRDRDTGELFF
NA | TRBD2 | TRBJ2-1 | TRBV27 | TGTGCCAGCTGGGCTAGCGGGGGGATATACAATGAGCAGTTCTTC | CASWASGGIYNEQFF
NA | NA | TRBJ2-7 | TRBV14 | TGTGCCAGCAGCGACGCTCGACTTTCCTACGAGCAGTACTTC | CASSDARLSYEQYF
NA | TRBD1 | TRBJ1-2 | TRBV5-4 | TGTGCCAGCAGCCACGACAGGGAGAGAATTAACTATGGCTACACCTTC | CASSHDRERINYGYTF
NA | NA | TRBJ1-6 | TRBV19 | TGTGCCAGTAGTATGTCAGGACAGAGCTATAATTCACCCCTCCACTTT | CASSMSGQSYNSPLHF